One sample yielded the 14 T cell receptor beta chains listed below, sequenced in a study of CD8+CD57+ T cells in acquired aplastic anemia. Patients sequenced had flow cytometry evidence of CD8+CD57+ cell expansion. It was genomic DNA that served as the template for profiling TCR beta VDJ and CDR3. TCRdb reanalysed the reads using MiXCR and keeps one entry per CDR3 protein. The sample consists of 180,000 or so distinct CDR3 sequences, roughly 60% of them appearing once. Sample: sorted CD4+, CD8+, or CD8+CD57+ T cells (not recorded which) from PBMCs. These receptors were collected from a human donor with aplastic anemia.

The V gene is TRBV10-3, the J gene TRBJ2-7, with 7 bases fitting TRBD1. CDR1 is ENHRY and CDR2 is SYGVKD in the germline V gene. The CDR3 is 16 residues long. V lost 4 bases to trimming and J lost 1 base; unmatched junction nucleotides: 10. The CDR3 loop is CAISVSLRDRSYEQYF. CDR3 sequence (DNA): TGTGCCATCAGTGTATCCCTACGGGACAGATCCTACGAGCAGTACTTC.

The chain has TRBV20-1 and TRBJ2-3; TRBD2 matches at 7 bases. V lost 6 bases and J lost 5; bases outside the gene matches: 8. CDR1 DFQATT and CDR2 SNEGSKA come from the germline V gene (reference sequence). The CDR3 consists of 13 residues. The CDR3 region is CSANQLAIDTQYF. The CDR3 DNA reads TGCAGTGCAAACCAACTAGCGATAGATACGCAGTATTTT.

For this clonotype: A read error may be the cause here, since a much bigger clone is one base away. Without the conserved terminal phenylalanine or tryptophan, this CDR3 likely stems from a read error. The chain has TRBV12-3 or TRBV12-4 and TRBJ1-3; D gene ambiguous. Trimming removed 5 bases from V and 2 bases from J, with 4 bases in between. The CDR3 totals 12 residues. The DNA of the CDR3 is TGTGCCAGCAGTCCTACTGGAAACACCATATATTCT. It yields the protein CASSPTGNTIYS.

Worth noting for this clonotype: Relative to the germline gene, one junction end is altered; a read error may explain this. The rearrangement joins TRBV10-1 to TRBJ2-1; maybe TRBD2 (5 bases). Germline V gene sequence: CDR1 WNHNN, CDR2 SYGVQD (reference sequence). There are 11 residues in the CDR3. CDR3 amino acids: CAISAGNEQFF. CDR3 nucleotide sequence: TGTGCCATCAGTGCGGGTAATGAGCAGTTCTTC.

Written as DNA, the CDR3 is TGTGCCACCAGTGGCCGGGACTTTACTCTTCAAGAGACCCAGTACTTC. It is translated as CATSGRDFTLQETQYF. The chain employs TRBV24-1 and TRBJ2-5, with TRBD2 as a possible D gene (6 bases). V dropped 5 bases and J dropped 2 bases, with 17 bases sitting between them. Germline CDR1 KGHDR, CDR2 SFDVKD. The CDR3 length is 16 residues.

This chain connects TRBV20-1 to TRBJ2-1, with unresolved D. There are 12 residues in the CDR3. Germline CDR1 reads DFQATT; CDR2 reads SNEGSKA (reference sequence). The CDR3: CSYAPQGNEQFF. The CDR3 DNA is TGCAGCTACGCCCCTCAAGGGAATGAGCAGTTCTTC.

The chain couples TRBV20-1 to TRBJ1-2; tentatively, D is TRBD1 (5 bases). CDR1 is DFQATT and CDR2 is SNEGSKA in the germline V gene (reference sequence). The CDR3 has 12 amino acids. Deletions cut 3 bases from V and 4 bases from J, with 9 bases between. CDR3 nucleotides: TGCAGTGCTAGTGGGGGGTTCTATGGCTACACCTTC. Translating gives CSASGGFYGYTF.

The chain recombines TRBV4-1 with TRBJ1-5; D remains unclear. Trimming removed 0 bases from V and 0 bases from J, with 15 bases in between. CDR1 and CDR2 (germline): MGHRA, YSYEKL. The CDR3 has 18 residues. CDR3 DNA: TGCGCCAGCAGCCAAGAGGTCACAACCCGTTATAGCAATCAGCCCCAGCATTTT. Translation gives CASSQEVTTRYSNQPQHF.

V is TRBV19 and J is TRBJ2-2; D unclear. CDR3 size: 14 residues. With 9 bases removed from V and 0 bases from J, the gap between germline ends came to 11 bases. Germline lookup yields CDR1 LNHDA and CDR2 SQIVND (reference sequence). As DNA, the CDR3 is TGTGCCAGCCAAGTTACCGCGAACACCGGGGAGCTGTTTTTT. Translating it yields CASQVTANTGELFF.

Notes on this clonotype: A junction boundary mismatches the germline segment, possibly from a read error. The rearrangement links TRBV29-1 to TRBJ1-1; TRBD1 is a possible D gene (5 bases). Germline lookup yields CDR1 SQVTM and CDR2 ANQGSEA. The CDR3 is 12 amino acids. In DNA, the CDR3 is TGCAGCGTAGACACAAGGGGCACTAAAGCTTTCTTT. It yields the protein CSVDTRGTKAFF.

The rearrangement uses TRBV9 and TRBJ2-7, with 11 nucleotides matching TRBD2. Germline assignment: CDR1 SGDLS and CDR2 YYNGEE. The CDR3 loop spans 16 amino acids. Germline trimming cut 3 bases from V and 2 bases from J; bases unmatched to any gene: 7. The CDR3 nucleotides are TGTGCCAGCAGCGCCGGGACTAGCGGTACCACCTACGAGCAGTACTTC. Amino acids: CASSAGTSGTTYEQYF.

This clonotype was observed a handful of times. This chain links TRBV7-2 with TRBJ1-1; weak D call: TRBD1 (6 bases). Deletions cut 2 bases from V and 4 bases from J, with 17 bases between. Germline CDR1 and CDR2: SGHTA and FQGNSA. The CDR3 is 16 amino acids. CDR3 nucleotides: TGTGCCAGCAGCTTAAATGGGGTGCAGGGGCGCACTGAAGCTTTCTTT. As protein: CASSLNGVQGRTEAFF.

This clonotype was seen at least ten times. The V and J genes are TRBV11-2 and TRBJ1-2; D not resolved. The CDR3 is made up of 16 amino acids. Trimming left V 0 bases short and J 6 bases short, with 17 bases between. CDR1 and CDR2 from the germline V gene are SGHAT and FQNNGV. The CDR3 spells CASSLDLRYFLDGYTF. The CDR3 DNA reads as TGTGCCAGCAGCTTAGATCTCAGATACTTTCTAGATGGCTACACCTTC.

This clonotype was counted at least ten times. This chain links TRBV11-2 with TRBJ1-1; 7 bases are shared with TRBD1. The germline CDR1 and CDR2 sequences are SGHAT and FQNNGV. J gave up 1 base and V 8 bases, and 4 bases lay outside the gene matches. The CDR3 has 13 residues. This chain's CDR3 is CASPTGTNTEAFF. The CDR3 DNA is TGTGCCAGCCCGACAGGGACGAACACTGAAGCTTTCTTT.